These 32 T cell receptor beta chains originate from one sample sequenced in a study of T cells after yellow fever vaccination. TCRdb ran MiXCR on the 5' RACE reads and lists one entry per CDR3 protein. The sample consists of 400,000 or so distinct CDR3 sequences, around a sixth of them appearing once. The source was PBMCs, collected before the yellow fever booster vaccination. The receptors come from a young man who received the YFV17D yellow fever vaccine.

The chain couples TRBV5-8 to TRBJ1-2; D possibly corresponds to TRBD1 (5 bases). Germline V lookup: CDR1 SGHTS, CDR2 YDEGEE. The CDR3 is 14 amino acids. With 1 base removed from V and 8 bases from J, the gap between germline ends came to 15 bases. CDR3 residues: CASSLRAGHGGYTF. The DNA of the CDR3 is TGTGCCAGCAGCTTGCGTGCGGGGCACGGAGGCTACACCTTC.

This chain links TRBV28 with TRBJ2-1, with D possibly matching TRBD1 (6 bases). The CDR3 consists of 13 residues. V lost 2 bases and J lost 9, with 11 bases in between. Germline V CDR1 and CDR2: MDHEN, SYDVKM. CDR3 loop: CASSLNTGREQFF. The DNA for the CDR3 is TGTGCCAGCAGTTTAAACACAGGGCGTGAGCAGTTCTTC.

V gene TRBV4-1 combines with J gene TRBJ1-2; the match to TRBD1 covers 7 bases. CDR3 size: 17 residues. Germline V gene lookup returns CDR1 MGHRA and CDR2 YSYEKL. The junction had 10 bases not matched to a gene; V was cut back by 0 bases and J by 3 bases. CDR3 sequence reads: CASSQDLVVRGDYGYTF. For the CDR3, the DNA is TGCGCCAGCAGCCAAGATCTTGTGGTCAGGGGGGACTATGGCTACACCTTC.

This sequence joins TRBV7-3 and TRBJ2-5; D assignment may be TRBD1 or TRBD2 (5 bases each). With 5 bases removed from V and 4 bases from J, the gap between germline ends came to 20 bases. CDR1 SGHTA and CDR2 FQGTGA come from the germline V gene. CDR3 length: 16 residues. The CDR3 sequence: CASSVGSGAQVETQYF. In DNA, the CDR3 is TGTGCCAGCAGCGTGGGGTCCGGGGCACAAGTAGAGACCCAGTACTTC.

This clonotype has more than one count but fewer than ten. The genes are TRBV4-1 and TRBJ1-5; D is unresolved. Germline lookup yields CDR1 MGHRA and CDR2 YSYEKL. V was trimmed by 1 base and J by 4 bases, leaving 8 bases between them. This CDR3 contains 14 residues. CDR3 sequence: CASSQVLGNQPQHF. The CDR3 DNA sequence: TGCGCCAGCAGCCAAGTTCTGGGGAATCAGCCCCAGCATTTT.

The rearrangement uses TRBV29-1 and TRBJ2-3, with 9 bases lining up with TRBD1. The CDR3 is made up of 15 amino acids. From germline, CDR1 is SQVTM and CDR2 ANQGSEA. With 8 bases clipped from V and 4 bases from J, the junction kept 13 bases outside the gene matches. The CDR3: CSSRGSGTGPDTQYF. The DNA for the CDR3 is TGCAGCTCAAGGGGGTCCGGGACAGGGCCAGATACGCAGTATTTT.

A few counts support this clonotype. The chain is built from TRBV6-6 and TRBJ1-6, with 8 bases identical to TRBD1. V lost 8 bases, J lost 7 bases, and 7 bases stayed unmatched. Per the germline V gene, CDR1 is MNHNY and CDR2 is SVGAGI (reference sequence). The CDR3 loop spans 14 amino acids. CDR3: CASRRQGSNSPLHF. As DNA, the CDR3 is TGTGCCAGCCGGAGACAGGGGAGCAATTCACCCCTCCACTTT.

This clonotype has more than one count but fewer than ten. The V gene is TRBV20-1, the J gene TRBJ2-5; D could derive from TRBD1 or TRBD2 (5 bases each). Per germline, CDR1 DFQATT and CDR2 SNEGSKA (reference sequence). V was trimmed by 3 bases and J by 12 bases, leaving 20 bases between them. This CDR3 has 13 residues. CDR3 loop: CSASYTRTLGEYF. The DNA of the CDR3 is TGCAGTGCTAGTTACACCCGGACATTGGGAGAGTACTTC.

This sequence joins TRBV20-1 and TRBJ1-2; D unresolved. CDR3 size: 13 residues. The V and J ends lost 4 bases and 4 bases respectively, with 13 bases between them. In germline, CDR1 is DFQATT, CDR2 SNEGSKA (reference sequence). CDR3 nucleotides: TGCAGTGCTAAACACCTTGCACTCTATGGCTACACCTTC. Translated, it gives CSAKHLALYGYTF.

This clonotype was counted a few times. The genes are TRBV5-1 and TRBJ2-3, with D possibly TRBD2 on 5 matching bases. The CDR3 contains 15 residues. CDR1 SGHRS and CDR2 YFSETQ come from the germline V gene. Trimming took off 3 bases at V and 2 bases at J, with 13 bases between the two ends. The CDR3 protein is CASSWTGNPTDTQYF. In nucleotides, the CDR3 is TGCGCCAGCAGCTGGACCGGGAACCCCACAGATACGCAGTATTTT. Full variable domain (remainder filled in from reference TRBV5-1 and TRBJ2-3): KAGVTQTPRYLIKTRGQQVTLSCSPISGHRSVSWYQQTPGQGLQFLFEYFSETQRNKGNFPGRFSGRQFSNSRSEMNVSTLELGDSALYLCASSWTGNPTDTQYFGPGTRLTVL.

This clonotype was observed a handful of times. This rearrangement joins TRBV5-1 to TRBJ2-7; no reliable D call. Germline values: CDR1 SGHRS, CDR2 YFSETQ. CDR3 length: 13 residues. The V gene lost 4 bases and the J gene lost 1 base, with 9 bases spanning the gap. CDR3 nucleotide sequence: TGCGCCAGCAGCGATGACGGGTCCTACGAGCAGTACTTC. Translation gives CASSDDGSYEQYF.

This clonotype was recorded a few times. The chain uses TRBV7-9 and TRBJ2-3; D is unclear. Trimming shortened V by 5 bases and J by 2 bases, and 20 bases separated the two germline ends. The CDR3 extends over 17 amino acids. Germline V gene data show CDR1 as SEHNR and CDR2 as FQNEAQ (reference sequence). The CDR3 sequence: CASSGQRTGRLTDTQYF. In DNA, the CDR3 is TGTGCCAGCAGCGGGCAACGGACGGGCCGCCTCACAGATACGCAGTATTTT.

Only one count was recorded for this clonotype. A junction end diverges from the germline sequence, so it may reflect a read error. The chain couples TRBV7-2 to TRBJ2-3; the D gene is possibly TRBD2 (6 bases). From germline, CDR1 is SGHTA and CDR2 FQGNSA. The CDR3 has 13 residues. Written as DNA, the CDR3 is TGTTCCAGCAGCTTAGGAGGGACAGATACGCAGTATTTT. Translated: CSSSLGGTDTQYF.

The genes are TRBV5-1 and TRBJ2-3; 14 bases fit TRBD2. The V and J ends lost 4 bases and 3 bases, in that order; junction bases with no gene match: 7. The CDR3 extends over 17 amino acids. CDR1 is SGHRS and CDR2 is YFSETQ in the germline V gene. The CDR3 region is CASSLRTSGGSTDTQYF. DNA for the CDR3: TGCGCCAGCAGCCTTAGGACTAGCGGGGGGAGTACAGATACGCAGTATTTT. Supplemented by reference TRBV5-1 and TRBJ2-3, the full variable domain reads KAGVTQTPRYLIKTRGQQVTLSCSPISGHRSVSWYQQTPGQGLQFLFEYFSETQRNKGNFPGRFSGRQFSNSRSEMNVSTLELGDSALYLCASSLRTSGGSTDTQYFGPGTRLTVL.

The chain carries TRBV7-9 and TRBJ1-6; D is unclear. Trimming shortened V by 1 base and J by 5 bases, and 9 bases separated the two germline ends. The CDR3 totals 15 residues. Germline V lookup: CDR1 SEHNR, CDR2 FQNEAQ (reference sequence). The CDR3 reads CASSLGTLDNSPLHF. The CDR3 nucleotides read TGTGCCAGCAGCTTAGGTACTCTCGATAATTCACCCCTCCACTTT.

This clonotype was found a few times. This sequence joins TRBV15 and TRBJ2-3; TRBD2 matches at 12 bases. V lost 0 bases to trimming and J lost 4 bases; unmatched junction nucleotides: 8. CDR1 is LNHNV and CDR2 is YYDKDF in the germline V gene (reference sequence). The CDR3 consists of 18 residues. The CDR3 nucleotides read TGTGCCACCAGCAGAGATCTAGCGGGGGGGCACAGGCCAGATACGCAGTATTTT. This gives the protein CATSRDLAGGHRPDTQYF.

This chain connects TRBV7-6 to TRBJ1-1, with 8 bases aligning to TRBD1. This CDR3 has 13 amino acids. Germline CDR1 and CDR2: SGHVS and FNYEAQ. The J segment lost 6 bases and the V segment lost 5 bases, leaving 5 bases of the junction unmatched. CDR3 nucleotides: TGTGCCAGCAGCCCCTGGACAGGGTCTGAAGCTTTCTTT. Its translation is CASSPWTGSEAFF.

V is TRBV23-1 and J is TRBJ1-5, with D unresolved. TRBV23-1 is given ORF status, its function remaining uncertain. The CDR3 loop spans 15 amino acids. The ends were cut back, 8 bases at V and 0 bases at J, with 14 bases in the middle. CDR3 sequence (DNA): TGCGCCAGCCCCCAGCGGTTTTATAGCAATCAGCCCCAGCATTTT. This gives the protein CASPQRFYSNQPQHF.

The genes are TRBV7-6 and TRBJ1-5; D gene uncertain. Trimming removed 5 bases at V and 0 bases at J, with 14 bases between. This CDR3 is built from 16 residues. Germline CDR1 and CDR2: SGHVS and FNYEAQ. CDR3 loop: CASSPLGRDSNQPQHF. The DNA for the CDR3 is TGTGCCAGCAGCCCCCTAGGGAGGGATAGCAATCAGCCCCAGCATTTT.

J is TRBJ2-5 and V is TRBV20-1, with 8 positions matching TRBD2. The CDR3 spans 14 residues. V lost 6 bases, J lost 0 bases, and 6 bases stayed unmatched. From germline, CDR1 is DFQATT and CDR2 SNEGSKA (reference sequence). For the CDR3, the DNA is TGCAGTGCCAAAGCGGGGGACTACCAAGAGACCCAGTACTTC. Amino acids: CSAKAGDYQETQYF.

For the CDR3, the DNA is TGCGCCAGCAGCTTGCCTCATACCGGGACAAGGGGTCCTGAAGCTTTCTTT. Amino acids: CASSLPHTGTRGPEAFF. This chain connects TRBV5-1 to TRBJ1-1; D may be TRBD1 (6 bases). This CDR3 is built from 17 residues. The ends were cut back, 1 base at V and 6 bases at J, with 22 bases in the middle. Germline V gene sequence: CDR1 SGHRS, CDR2 YFSETQ.

This clonotype was seen only a few times. The V call is TRBV6-2 or TRBV6-3, the J call TRBJ1-1; D uncertain. Trimming removed 5 bases from V and 3 bases from J, with 10 bases in between. CDR1 and CDR2 from the germline V gene are MNHEY and SVGEGT. CDR3 length: 13 amino acids. The CDR3 is CASSPRGYTEAFF. The CDR3 coding sequence is TGTGCCAGCAGTCCGCGAGGGTACACTGAAGCTTTCTTT.

The CDR3 here is CASSLGVGTDTQYF. CDR3 in DNA: TGTGCCAGCAGCCTCGGGGTCGGAACAGATACGCAGTATTTT. V and J are TRBV12-3 or TRBV12-4 and TRBJ2-3; TRBD2 might be the D (5 bases). The CDR3 has 14 amino acids. With 6 bases removed from V and 3 bases from J, the gap between germline ends came to 13 bases.

At least ten counts were recorded for this clonotype. This chain uses TRBV6-2 or TRBV6-3 with TRBJ1-1; the D is unclear. This CDR3 is 17 amino acids long. V was cut by 4 bases and J by 0 bases, with 18 bases left in between. Germline V gives CDR1 MNHEY, CDR2 SVGEGT. The CDR3 region is CASSSLKGSFMNTEAFF. The DNA of the CDR3 is TGTGCCAGCAGTTCCCTAAAGGGTTCTTTTATGAACACTGAAGCTTTCTTT.

The chain uses TRBV20-1 and TRBJ2-5; perhaps TRBD1 as D (6 bases). The CDR3 covers 13 residues. V was trimmed by 5 bases and J by 3 bases, leaving 13 bases between them. Germline V gene sequence: CDR1 DFQATT, CDR2 SNEGSKA (reference sequence). The CDR3 DNA is TGCAGTGCTTTTAAACCAGGGGAAGAGACCCAGTACTTC. This gives the protein CSAFKPGEETQYF.

This clonotype turned up a few times. This chain uses TRBV20-1 with TRBJ2-1; D is unresolved. The CDR3 is 14 residues long. V dropped 5 bases and J dropped 3 bases, with 14 bases sitting between them. The germline V gene encodes CDR1 DFQATT and CDR2 SNEGSKA (reference sequence). The CDR3 DNA sequence: TGCAGTGCTCGGTTGGCTACCTACTACAATGAGCAGTTCTTC. Translation gives CSARLATYYNEQFF.

In this sample, this clonotype turned up a few times. The chain carries TRBV7-2 and TRBJ2-3; D gene unclear. The CDR3 has 15 residues. The V and J ends lost 5 bases and 4 bases respectively, with 16 bases between them. From germline, CDR1 is SGHTA and CDR2 FQGNSA. The CDR3 loop is CASSTLTLSPDTQYF. The CDR3, as DNA: TGTGCCAGCAGCACCCTAACCCTCTCCCCAGATACGCAGTATTTT.

This clonotype has a handful of counts. This chain connects TRBV3-1 to TRBJ1-6; TRBD1 might be the D (5 bases). The CDR3 extends over 13 amino acids. Germline assignment: CDR1 LGHDT and CDR2 YNNKEL (reference sequence). Trimming shortened V by 2 bases and J by 7 bases, and 6 bases separated the two germline ends. CDR3 sequence reads: CASSQRQNSPLHF. In DNA form, the CDR3 reads TGTGCCAGCAGCCAACGACAGAATTCACCCCTCCACTTT. The complete variable domain, with remaining parts taken from reference TRBV3-1 and TRBJ1-6, reads DTAVSQTPKYLVTQMGNDKSIKCEQNLGHDTMYWYKQDSKKFLKIMFSYNNKELIINETVPNRFSPKSPDKAHLNLHINSLELGDSAVYFCASSQRQNSPLHFGNGTRLTVT.

This clonotype was found a few times. The rearrangement joins TRBV4-1 to TRBJ1-6, with 7 nucleotides matching TRBD1. V lost 1 base, J lost 10 bases, and 10 bases stayed unmatched. CDR1 is MGHRA and CDR2 is YSYEKL in the germline V gene. The CDR3 extends over 16 amino acids. CDR3 protein: CASSQGIQGLRSPLHF. The CDR3 region has the DNA TGCGCCAGCAGCCAAGGTATACAGGGGTTAAGATCACCCCTCCACTTT.

V gene TRBV4-1 combines with J gene TRBJ1-6, with TRBD1 as a possible D gene (6 bases). The germline V gene has CDR1 MGHRA and CDR2 YSYEKL. Trimming pared 2 bases from V and 6 bases from J, leaving 11 bases between. The CDR3 totals 15 residues. The DNA for the CDR3 is TGCGCCAGCAGCCAAACCCAGGGGTCTAATTCACCCCTCCACTTT. This codes for CASSQTQGSNSPLHF.

The V and J genes are TRBV27 and TRBJ2-3; tentatively, D is TRBD2 (6 bases). The V and J ends lost 6 bases and 4 bases respectively, with 14 bases between them. Germline CDR1 reads MNHEY; CDR2 reads SMNVEV (reference sequence). The CDR3 loop spans 14 amino acids. This chain's CDR3 is CASSKSGDPDTQYF. In DNA form, the CDR3 reads TGTGCCAGCAGCAAATCGGGGGACCCAGATACGCAGTATTTT.

DNA of the CDR3: TGTGCCAGCAGCCCCGGGACTTACGCCTACGAGCAGTACGTC. Translation gives CASSPGTYAYEQYV. The V and J genes are TRBV7-2 and TRBJ2-7; maybe TRBD2 (6 bases). Trimming stripped 5 bases from V and 2 bases from J, with 13 bases between. Germline lookup yields CDR1 SGHTA and CDR2 FQGNSA. This CDR3 has 14 residues.